In this sample, the clone carrying this TCR beta chain turned up once. The sample belongs to a study of blood T cell repertoires in COVID-19. Whole-study context: T cells, B-cell-depleted T cells, or PBMCs provided the cDNA or gDNA that served as material.

Profiling relied on immunoSEQ multiplex PCR, and the TCRdb table lists in-frame clones only, not all of them. In the table there are more than 200,000 clones, 88% of which are singletons. The CDR3 contains 15 residues. The germline gives CDR1 GTSNPN, CDR2 SVGIG (reference sequence). The germline V and J ends were trimmed by 0 bases and 7 bases, with 18 bases remaining between them. The source is a human donor in a cohort sampled during active COVID-19. Material for sequencing was peripheral blood. The chain uses TRBV30 and TRBJ2-5, with D possibly matching TRBD2 (6 bases). The CDR3: CAWSVAVWGGGTQYF. As DNA, the CDR3 is TGTGCCTGGAGTGTTGCTGTTTGGGGAGGCGGGACCCAGTACTTC. Drawing the rest from reference TRBV30 and TRBJ2-5, the complete variable domain is SQTIHQWPATLVQPVGSPLSLECTVEGTSNPNLYWYRQAAGRGLQLLFYSVGIGQISSEVPQNLSASRPQDRQFILSSKKLLLSDSGFYLCAWSVAVWGGGTQYFGPGTRLLVL.